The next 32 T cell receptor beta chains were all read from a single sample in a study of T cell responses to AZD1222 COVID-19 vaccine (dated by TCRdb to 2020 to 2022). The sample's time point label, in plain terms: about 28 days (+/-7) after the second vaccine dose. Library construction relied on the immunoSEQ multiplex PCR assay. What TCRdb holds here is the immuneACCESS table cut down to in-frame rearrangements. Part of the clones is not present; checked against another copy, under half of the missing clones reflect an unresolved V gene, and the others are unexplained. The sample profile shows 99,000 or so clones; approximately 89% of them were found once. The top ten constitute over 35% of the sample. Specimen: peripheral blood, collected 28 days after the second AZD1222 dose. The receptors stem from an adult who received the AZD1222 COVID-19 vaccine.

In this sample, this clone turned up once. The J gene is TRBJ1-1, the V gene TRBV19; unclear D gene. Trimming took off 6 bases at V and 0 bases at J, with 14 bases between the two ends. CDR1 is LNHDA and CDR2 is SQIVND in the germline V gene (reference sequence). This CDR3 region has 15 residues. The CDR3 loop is CASRDPSTVNTEAFF. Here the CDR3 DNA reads TGTGCCAGTAGAGACCCCTCCACAGTGAACACTGAAGCTTTCTTT.

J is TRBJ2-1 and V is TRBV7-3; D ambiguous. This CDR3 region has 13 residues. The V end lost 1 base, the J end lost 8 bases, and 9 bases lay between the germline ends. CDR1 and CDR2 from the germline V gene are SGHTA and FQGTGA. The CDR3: CASSLSLSDEQFF. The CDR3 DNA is TGTGCCAGCAGCTTAAGTTTATCGGATGAGCAGTTCTTC.

The CDR3 DNA reads TGTGCCAGTAGTATACGCGGGGACAGGGTGATAGAGACCCAGTACTTC. It specifies CASSIRGDRVIETQYF. This sequence joins TRBV19 and TRBJ2-5; TRBD1 matches at 9 bases. This CDR3 comprises 16 residues. With V trimmed by 2 bases and J by 4 bases, 8 bases remained unmatched. Germline CDR1 and CDR2: LNHDA and SQIVND (reference sequence).

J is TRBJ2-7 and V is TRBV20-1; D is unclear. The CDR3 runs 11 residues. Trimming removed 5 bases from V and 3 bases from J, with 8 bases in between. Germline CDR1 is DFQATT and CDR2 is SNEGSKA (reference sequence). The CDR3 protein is CSAGKHYEQYF. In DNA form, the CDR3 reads TGCAGTGCTGGAAAACACTACGAGCAGTACTTC.

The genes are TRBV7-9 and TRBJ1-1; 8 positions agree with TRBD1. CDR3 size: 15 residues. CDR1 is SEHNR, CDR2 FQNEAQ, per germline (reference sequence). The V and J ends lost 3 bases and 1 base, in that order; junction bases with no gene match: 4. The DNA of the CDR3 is TGTGCCAGCAGCTTCTGGACAGGGACGAACACTGAAGCTTTCTTT. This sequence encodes CASSFWTGTNTEAFF.

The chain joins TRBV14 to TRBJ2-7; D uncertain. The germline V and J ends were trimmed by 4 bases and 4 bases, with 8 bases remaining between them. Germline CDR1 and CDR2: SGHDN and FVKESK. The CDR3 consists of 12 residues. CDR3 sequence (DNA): TGTGCCAGCAGCCCACTGGGATACGAGCAGTACTTC. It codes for CASSPLGYEQYF.

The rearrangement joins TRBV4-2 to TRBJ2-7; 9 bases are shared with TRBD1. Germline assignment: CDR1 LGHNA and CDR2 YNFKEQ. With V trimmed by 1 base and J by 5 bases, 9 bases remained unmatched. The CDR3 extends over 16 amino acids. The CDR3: CASSQGAMGQGNEQYF. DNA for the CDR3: TGTGCCAGCAGCCAAGGTGCGATGGGACAGGGTAACGAGCAGTACTTC.

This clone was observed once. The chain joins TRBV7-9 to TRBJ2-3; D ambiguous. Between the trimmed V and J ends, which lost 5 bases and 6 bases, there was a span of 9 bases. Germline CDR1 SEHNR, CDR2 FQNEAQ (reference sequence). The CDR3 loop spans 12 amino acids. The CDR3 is CASSHRWDTQYF. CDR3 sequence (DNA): TGTGCCAGCAGCCATCGATGGGATACGCAGTATTTT.

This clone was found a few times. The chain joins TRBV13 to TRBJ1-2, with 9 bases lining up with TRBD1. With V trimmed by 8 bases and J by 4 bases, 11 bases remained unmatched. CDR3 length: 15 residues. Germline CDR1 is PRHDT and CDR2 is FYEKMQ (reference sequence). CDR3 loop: CASGQGNAGGYGYTF. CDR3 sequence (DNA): TGTGCCAGCGGACAGGGGAATGCGGGAGGCTATGGCTACACCTTC.

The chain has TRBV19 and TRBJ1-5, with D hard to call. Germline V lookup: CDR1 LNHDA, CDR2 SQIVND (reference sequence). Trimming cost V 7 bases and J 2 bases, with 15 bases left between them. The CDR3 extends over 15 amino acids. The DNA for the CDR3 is TGTGCCAGTACCCCGAGGCTCCCTGGCAATCAGCCCCAGCATTTT. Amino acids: CASTPRLPGNQPQHF.

The CDR3 bases are TGTGCCAGCACCCTAACGGGACCACCGGGAGGGGAGCTGTTTTTT. This encodes CASTLTGPPGGELFF. The chain employs TRBV28 and TRBJ2-2; D is possibly TRBD1 or TRBD2 (5 bases each). Germline V gives CDR1 MDHEN, CDR2 SYDVKM. The CDR3 is made up of 15 amino acids. Trimming pared 7 bases from V and 8 bases from J, leaving 20 bases between.

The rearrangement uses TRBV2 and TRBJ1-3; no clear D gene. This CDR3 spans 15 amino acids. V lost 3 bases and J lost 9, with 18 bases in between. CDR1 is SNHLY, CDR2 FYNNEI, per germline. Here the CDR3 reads CASSDGPVPSGTIYF. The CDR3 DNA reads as TGTGCCAGCAGTGACGGACCCGTTCCATCCGGCACCATATATTTT.

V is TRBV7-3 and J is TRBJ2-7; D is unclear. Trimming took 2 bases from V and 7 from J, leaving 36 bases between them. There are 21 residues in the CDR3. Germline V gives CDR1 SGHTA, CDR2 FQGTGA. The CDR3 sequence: CASSLSAIAWLRPLPFFEQYF. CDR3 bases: TGTGCCAGCAGCTTATCGGCAATAGCTTGGCTAAGGCCCCTCCCGTTTTTTGAGCAGTACTTC.

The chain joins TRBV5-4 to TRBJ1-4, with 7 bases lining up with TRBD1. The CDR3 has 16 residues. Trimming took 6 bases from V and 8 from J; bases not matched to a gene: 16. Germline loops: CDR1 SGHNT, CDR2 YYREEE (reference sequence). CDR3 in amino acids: CASTVKLGRGREKLFF. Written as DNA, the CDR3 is TGTGCCAGCACTGTAAAATTAGGGAGGGGGCGAGAAAAACTGTTTTTT.

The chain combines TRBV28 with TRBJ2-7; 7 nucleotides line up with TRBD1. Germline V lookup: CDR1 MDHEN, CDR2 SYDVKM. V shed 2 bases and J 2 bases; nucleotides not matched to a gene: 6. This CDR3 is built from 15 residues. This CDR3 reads CASSLAGQVAYEQYF. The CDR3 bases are TGTGCCAGCAGTTTAGCCGGACAGGTAGCCTACGAGCAGTACTTC.

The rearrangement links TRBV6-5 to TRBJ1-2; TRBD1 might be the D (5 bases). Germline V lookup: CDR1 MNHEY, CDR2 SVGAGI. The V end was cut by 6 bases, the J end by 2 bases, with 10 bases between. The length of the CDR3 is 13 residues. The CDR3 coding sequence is TGTGCCAGCAGGAGGGGCGGGAACTATGGCTACACCTTC. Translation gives CASRRGGNYGYTF.

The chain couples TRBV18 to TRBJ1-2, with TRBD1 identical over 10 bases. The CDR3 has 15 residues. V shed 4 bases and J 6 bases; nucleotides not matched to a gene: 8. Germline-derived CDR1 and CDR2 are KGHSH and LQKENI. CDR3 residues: CASSQLGQGTDGYTF. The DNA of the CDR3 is TGTGCCAGCTCACAACTGGGACAGGGGACGGATGGCTACACCTTC.

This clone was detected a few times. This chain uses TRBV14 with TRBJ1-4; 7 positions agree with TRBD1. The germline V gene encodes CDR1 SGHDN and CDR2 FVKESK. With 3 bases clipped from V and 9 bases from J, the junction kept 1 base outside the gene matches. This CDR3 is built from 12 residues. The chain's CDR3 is CASSQDRQKLFF. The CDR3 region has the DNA TGTGCCAGCAGCCAGGACAGGCAAAAACTGTTTTTT.

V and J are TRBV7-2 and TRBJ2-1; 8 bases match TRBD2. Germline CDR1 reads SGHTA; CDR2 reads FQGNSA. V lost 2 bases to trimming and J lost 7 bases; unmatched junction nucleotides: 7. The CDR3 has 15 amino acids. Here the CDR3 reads CASSLQAGVQNEQFF. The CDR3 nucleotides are TGTGCCAGCAGCTTACAAGCGGGAGTCCAGAATGAGCAGTTCTTC.

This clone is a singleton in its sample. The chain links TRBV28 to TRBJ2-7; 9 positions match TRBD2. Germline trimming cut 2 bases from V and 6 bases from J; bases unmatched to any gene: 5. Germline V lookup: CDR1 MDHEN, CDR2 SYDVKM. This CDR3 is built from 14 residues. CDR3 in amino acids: CASSLPSGNREQYF. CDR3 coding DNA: TGTGCCAGCAGTTTACCTAGCGGGAATCGCGAGCAGTACTTC.

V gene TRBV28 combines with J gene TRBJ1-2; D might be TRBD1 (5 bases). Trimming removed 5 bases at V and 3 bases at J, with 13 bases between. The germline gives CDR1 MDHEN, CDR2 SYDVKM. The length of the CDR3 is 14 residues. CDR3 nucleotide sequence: TGTGCCAGCAGTGCCGGGGCGCTTGACTATGGCTACACCTTC. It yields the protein CASSAGALDYGYTF.

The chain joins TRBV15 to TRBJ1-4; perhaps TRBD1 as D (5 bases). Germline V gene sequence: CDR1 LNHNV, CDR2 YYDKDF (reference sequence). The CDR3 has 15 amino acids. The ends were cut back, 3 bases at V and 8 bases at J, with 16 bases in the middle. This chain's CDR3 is CATSRGPLGSEKLFF. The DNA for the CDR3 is TGTGCCACCAGCAGGGGACCCCTCGGTTCGGAAAAACTGTTTTTT. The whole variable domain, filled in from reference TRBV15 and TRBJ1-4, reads DAMVIQNPRYQVTQFGKPVTLSCSQTLNHNVMYWYQQKSSQAPKLLFHYYDKDFNNEADTPDNFQSRRPNTSFCFLDIRSPGLGDTAMYLCATSRGPLGSEKLFFGSGTQLSVL.

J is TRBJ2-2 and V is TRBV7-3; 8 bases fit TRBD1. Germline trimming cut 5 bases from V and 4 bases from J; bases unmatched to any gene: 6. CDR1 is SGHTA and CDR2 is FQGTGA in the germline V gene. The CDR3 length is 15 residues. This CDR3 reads CASSRTGSGTGELFF. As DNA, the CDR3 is TGTGCCAGCAGCAGGACAGGGTCGGGCACCGGGGAGCTGTTTTTT.

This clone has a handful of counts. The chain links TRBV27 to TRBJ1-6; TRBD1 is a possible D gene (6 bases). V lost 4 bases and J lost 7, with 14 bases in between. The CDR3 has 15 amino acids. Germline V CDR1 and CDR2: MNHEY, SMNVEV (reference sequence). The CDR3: CASSSGGSENSPLHF. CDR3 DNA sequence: TGTGCCAGCAGTTCGGGGGGCTCGGAGAATTCACCCCTCCACTTT.

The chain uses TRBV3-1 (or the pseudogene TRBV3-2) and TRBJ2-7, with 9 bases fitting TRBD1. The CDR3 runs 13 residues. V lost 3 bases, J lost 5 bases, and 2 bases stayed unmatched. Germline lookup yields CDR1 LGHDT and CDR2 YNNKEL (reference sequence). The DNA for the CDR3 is TGTGCCAGCAGCCATCGGGACAGGGACGAGCAGTACTTC. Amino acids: CASSHRDRDEQYF.

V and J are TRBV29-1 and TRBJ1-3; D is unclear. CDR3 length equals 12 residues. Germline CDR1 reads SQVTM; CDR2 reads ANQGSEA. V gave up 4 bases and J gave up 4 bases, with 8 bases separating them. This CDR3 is CSVGPGGNTIYF. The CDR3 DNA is TGCAGCGTTGGACCGGGCGGAAACACCATATATTTT.

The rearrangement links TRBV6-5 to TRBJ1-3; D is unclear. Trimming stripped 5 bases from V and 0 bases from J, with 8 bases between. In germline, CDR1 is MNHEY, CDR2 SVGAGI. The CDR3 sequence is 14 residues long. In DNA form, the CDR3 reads TGTGCCAGCAGTCCGGGGTCCTCTGGAAACACCATATATTTT. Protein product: CASSPGSSGNTIYF.

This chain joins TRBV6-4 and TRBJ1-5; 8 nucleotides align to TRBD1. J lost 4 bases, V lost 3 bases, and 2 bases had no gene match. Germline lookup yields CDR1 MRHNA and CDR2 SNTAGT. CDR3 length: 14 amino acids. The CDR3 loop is CASSEGTGNQPQHF. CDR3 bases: TGTGCCAGCAGTGAGGGGACAGGAAATCAGCCCCAGCATTTT.

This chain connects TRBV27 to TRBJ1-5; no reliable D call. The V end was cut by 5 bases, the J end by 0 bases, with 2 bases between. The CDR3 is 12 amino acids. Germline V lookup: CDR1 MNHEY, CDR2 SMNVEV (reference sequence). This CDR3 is CASSASNQPQHF. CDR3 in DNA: TGTGCCAGCAGTGCTAGCAATCAGCCCCAGCATTTT.

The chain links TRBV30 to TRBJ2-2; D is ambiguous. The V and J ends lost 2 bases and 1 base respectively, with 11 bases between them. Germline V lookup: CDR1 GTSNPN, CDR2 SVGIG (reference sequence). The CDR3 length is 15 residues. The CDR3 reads CAWSSGTLNTGELFF. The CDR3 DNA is TGTGCCTGGAGTTCCGGTACTTTGAACACCGGGGAGCTGTTTTTT.

DNA for the CDR3: TGTGCCAGCAGTTTAAGAGCTTCGTCGGCTAGCGGGACGCTCAATGAGCAGTTCTTC. Protein: CASSLRASSASGTLNEQFF. The chain carries TRBV27 and TRBJ2-1; TRBD2 matches at 9 bases. CDR3 size: 19 residues. V was clipped by 2 bases and J by 6 bases; unmatched bases: 17. Germline loops: CDR1 MNHEY, CDR2 SMNVEV (reference sequence).

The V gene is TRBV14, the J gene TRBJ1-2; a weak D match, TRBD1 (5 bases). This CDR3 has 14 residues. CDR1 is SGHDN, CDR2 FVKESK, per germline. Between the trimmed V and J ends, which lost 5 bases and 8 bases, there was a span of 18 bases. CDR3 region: CASSSVHREGGYTF. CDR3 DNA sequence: TGTGCCAGCAGCAGTGTACATCGCGAGGGGGGCTACACCTTC.